This TCR beta chain was sequenced for a study of CD8 T cells in ankylosing spondylitis. Trimming removed 6 bases from V and 0 bases from J, with 9 bases in between. CDR1 is LNHDA and CDR2 is SQIVND in the germline V gene (reference sequence). The CDR3 is 14 residues long. MiXCR, applied by TCRdb to the 5' RACE reads, yields one record per CDR3 protein. The table lists 250,000 or so distinct CDR3 sequences, 15% to 20% of them singletons. This clonotype was found once. This TCR came from a male donor with ankylosing spondylitis or in good health (not recorded which). The chain links TRBV19 to TRBJ2-1; D might be TRBD2 (6 bases). Sequenced input: blood, either unsorted or a sorted T cell fraction (not recorded which). The CDR3 nucleotides are TGTGCCAGTAGCCACGGGAGCTCCTACAATGAGCAGTTCTTC. This gives the protein CASSHGSSYNEQFF.